The T cell receptor beta chain described here comes from a study of T cell clusters in autoimmune cytopenias. Looking at the study overall: Healthy donor controls had a mean age of about 50 years and median age of about 60 years. Whole-study results and caveats: The T cell clusters came from computational analysis alone and lack functional validation. Clustering suggested that physiological T cell clusters were missing in primary autoimmune cytopenia patients.

TRB rearrangements were amplified by touch-down multiplex PCR with mixed TRB-A/B primers. TCRdb re-called the multiplex PCR reads and catalogs CDR3 proteins one per entry, DNA excluded. Recorded for this sample: about 4,800 distinct CDR3 sequences. Approximately 40,000 genome equivalents of blood DNA were amplified for TRB. This CDR3 comprises 15 residues. Concerning this clonotype itself: Its antigen is unknown.

Another study also made use of these data, one on T cell repertoires in aging, cancer and after chemotherapy. According to that study: Compared with age-matched healthy donors, untreated hematological or solid cancer patients showed higher blood TCR clonality.

This receptor was identified in a human donor in good health. The chain has TRBV12-3 or TRBV12-4 and TRBJ2-7; TCRdb calls TRBD2, which cannot be checked without DNA. Sequencing was performed on peripheral blood. The CDR3 spells CASSFNRGLVNEQYF.